Presented here are 18 T cell receptor beta chains from one specimen sequenced in a study of blood T cell repertoires in COVID-19 (dated by TCRdb to 2018 to 2020). Receptor libraries were prepared by the immunoSEQ multiplex PCR assay. TCRdb re-hosts the immuneACCESS table, in-frame sequences only. Its copies lack some clones; in the studies checked, an unresolved V gene accounts for under half of them, and the cause for the rest is not known. This sample is represented by around 100,000 clones; roughly nine tenths of them were singletons. Of the sample, 3.5% falls within the top ten clones. Sequenced sample: peripheral blood. These TCRs come from a woman aged 60-75 years with acute or convalescent COVID-19.

The rearrangement links TRBV7-3 to TRBJ2-1; possibly TRBD2 for D (5 bases). V lost 5 bases and J 0 bases, leaving 14 bases between the germline ends. CDR1 and CDR2 (germline): SGHTA, FQGTGA. This CDR3 region has 16 residues. CDR3 in DNA: TGTGCCAGCAGCCCCATGGCGGGTTCCTCCTACAATGAGCAGTTCTTC. Its protein product is CASSPMAGSSYNEQFF.

CDR3 bases: TGCGCCAGCAGTGAGCGTACCAGCTATAATTCACCCCTCCACTTT. Protein sequence: CASSERTSYNSPLHF. This chain connects TRBV10-2 to TRBJ1-6; D uncertain. CDR3 length: 15 amino acids. With 2 bases removed from V and 3 bases from J, the gap between germline ends came to 8 bases. Germline-derived CDR1 and CDR2 are WSHSY and SAAADI.

V gene TRBV6-5 combines with J gene TRBJ2-7; 11 nucleotides match TRBD2. CDR1 and CDR2 from the germline V gene are MNHEY and SVGAGI. Losses at the gene ends were 6 bases for V and 4 bases for J; bases not matched to a gene: 8. The CDR3 spans 15 residues. The chain's CDR3 is CASRPPGLAVYEQYV. The CDR3 nucleotides are TGTGCCAGCAGGCCCCCGGGACTAGCGGTTTACGAGCAGTACGTC.

This clone showed up just once. J is TRBJ1-5 and V is TRBV2; a possible D gene is TRBD1 (5 bases). Trimming took 7 bases from V and 2 from J, leaving 9 bases between them. Germline values: CDR1 SNHLY, CDR2 FYNNEI. The CDR3 extends over 13 amino acids. The CDR3 coding sequence is TGTGCCAGCAATTTGGGGCGCAATCAGCCCCAGCATTTT. Its protein is CASNLGRNQPQHF.

The chain carries TRBV5-1 and TRBJ1-1; 11 bases map to TRBD1. The CDR3 has 15 amino acids. V lost 4 bases, J lost 1 base, and 3 bases stayed unmatched. The germline CDR1 and CDR2 sequences are SGHRS and YFSETQ. The CDR3 DNA is TGCGCCAGCAGCGTCGGACAGGGGGCGAACACTGAAGCTTTCTTT. It codes for CASSVGQGANTEAFF.

The rearrangement uses TRBV5-1 and TRBJ2-5, with D possibly matching TRBD1 (5 bases). The V end lost 4 bases, the J end lost 0 bases, and 10 bases lay between the germline ends. The V gene's germline CDR1 is SGHRS and CDR2 YFSETQ. The CDR3 covers 14 residues. The CDR3 nucleotides are TGCGCCAGCAGCGTGCAGGGTCACCAAGAGACCCAGTACTTC. It translates to CASSVQGHQETQYF.

The chain has TRBV25-1 and TRBJ1-2, with unresolved D. Trimming took 2 bases from V and 7 from J, leaving 5 bases between them. Germline-derived CDR1 and CDR2 are MGHDK and SYGVNS. CDR3 length: 11 residues. The CDR3 is CASSEGSGYTF. The DNA of the CDR3 is TGTGCCAGCAGTGAAGGGAGTGGCTACACCTTC.

The CDR3, as DNA: TGTGCCAGCAGCTCCCGCCGGGGGGATACCGGGGAGCTGTTTTTT. This codes for CASSSRRGDTGELFF. The J gene is TRBJ2-2, the V gene TRBV9; 7 positions agree with TRBD2. From germline, CDR1 is SGDLS and CDR2 YYNGEE. The CDR3 spans 15 residues. V was pared by 4 bases and J by 5 bases, with 8 bases of the junction left unmatched.

This chain connects TRBV7-9 to TRBJ2-1; TRBD2 aligns across 11 bases. V lost 2 bases and J lost 3; bases outside the gene matches: 3. This CDR3 has 16 amino acids. CDR1 SEHNR and CDR2 FQNEAQ come from the germline V gene (reference sequence). CDR3 protein: CASSLTLAGVYNEQFF. In nucleotides, the CDR3 is TGTGCCAGCAGCTTAACACTAGCGGGAGTCTACAATGAGCAGTTCTTC.

This clone has just one count. The V call is TRBV28, the J call TRBJ1-1, with unresolved D. Trimming shortened V by 0 bases and J by 6 bases, and 11 bases separated the two germline ends. The CDR3 length is 14 residues. Germline loops: CDR1 MDHEN, CDR2 SYDVKM. The CDR3 reads CASSLWAVVPEAFF. Written as DNA, the CDR3 is TGTGCCAGCAGTTTATGGGCGGTCGTACCTGAAGCTTTCTTT. The full variable domain, completed using reference TRBV28 and TRBJ1-1, is DVKVTQSSRYLVKRTGEKVFLECVQDMDHENMFWYRQDPGLGLRLIYFSYDVKMKEKGDIPEGYSVSREKKERFSLILESASTNQTSMYLCASSLWAVVPEAFFGQGTRLTVV.

V and J are TRBV5-4 and TRBJ1-3; D is unresolved. The CDR3 totals 13 residues. CDR1 is SGHNT, CDR2 YYREEE, per germline (reference sequence). The ends were cut back, 0 bases at V and 7 bases at J, with 8 bases in the middle. CDR3 loop: CASSLASSNTIYF. CDR3 coding DNA: TGTGCCAGCAGCTTGGCGTCCTCGAACACCATATATTTT.

For the CDR3, the DNA is TGTGCCATCAGTGAGTCCCTCAGTCGAAACACCATATATTTT. It is translated as CAISESLSRNTIYF. V gene TRBV10-3 combines with J gene TRBJ1-3; the D is unclear. This CDR3 spans 14 amino acids. The ends were cut back, 0 bases at V and 5 bases at J, with 8 bases in the middle. Germline V gene data show CDR1 as ENHRY and CDR2 as SYGVKD.

The chain recombines TRBV3-1 (or the pseudogene TRBV3-2) with TRBJ1-2; D unresolved. Between the trimmed V and J ends, which lost 0 bases and 4 bases, there was a span of 12 bases. This CDR3 is built from 15 residues. Germline CDR1 LGHDT, CDR2 YNNKEL (reference sequence). This CDR3 reads CASSQDGVGSYGYTF. The CDR3 DNA sequence: TGTGCCAGCAGCCAAGATGGAGTGGGGAGCTATGGCTACACCTTC.

In DNA form, the CDR3 reads TGTGCCAGCTCACCACCTACACGGGTGCCTTACAATGAGCAGTTCTTC. Protein: CASSPPTRVPYNEQFF. The genes are TRBV18 and TRBJ2-1; no clear D gene. There are 16 residues in the CDR3. Trimming cost V 0 bases and J 4 bases, with 13 bases left between them. Germline loops: CDR1 KGHSH, CDR2 LQKENI.

This clone was counted once. The rearrangement links TRBV5-1 to TRBJ1-1, with D possibly matching TRBD1 (6 bases). Germline V gene sequence: CDR1 SGHRS, CDR2 YFSETQ. Trimming shortened V by 4 bases and J by 4 bases, and 20 bases separated the two germline ends. The CDR3 runs 16 residues. The CDR3 loop reads CASSKGGGQGGTEAFF. Here the CDR3 DNA reads TGCGCCAGCAGCAAAGGCGGGGGGCAGGGTGGCACTGAAGCTTTCTTT.

This chain joins TRBV5-1 and TRBJ2-1, with 9 bases matching TRBD2. Germline CDR1 SGHRS, CDR2 YFSETQ. V lost 3 bases and J lost 0; bases outside the gene matches: 7. The CDR3 extends over 17 amino acids. This chain's CDR3 is CASSSRLAANSYNEQFF. The CDR3 coding sequence is TGCGCCAGCAGCTCCCGACTAGCGGCCAACTCCTACAATGAGCAGTTCTTC.

J is TRBJ2-2 and V is TRBV2; D possibly corresponds to TRBD1 (5 bases). This CDR3 spans 12 amino acids. V was pared by 9 bases and J by 5 bases, with 10 bases between. Germline loops: CDR1 SNHLY, CDR2 FYNNEI. The DNA of the CDR3 is TGTGCCAGTAGACAGAGTACCGGGGAGCTGTTTTTT. It is translated as CASRQSTGELFF.

The rearrangement uses TRBV28 and TRBJ1-1; no reliable D call. The germline V and J ends were trimmed by 7 bases and 4 bases, with 7 bases remaining between them. The CDR3 is 11 residues long. Germline V CDR1 and CDR2: MDHEN, SYDVKM. The CDR3 reads CASKRGTEAFF. In DNA, the CDR3 is TGTGCCAGCAAGCGGGGCACTGAAGCTTTCTTT.